This TCR beta chain appears in the sequencing data of a study of blood T cell repertoires in COVID-19. Study-wide context: Spain, Italy and the United States supplied samples that represented acute and convalescent COVID-19. From T cells, B-cell-depleted T cells, or PBMCs came the material, which was cDNA or gDNA.

From germline, CDR1 is SGHTA and CDR2 FQGNSA. The CDR3 covers 16 residues. The V and J ends lost 5 bases and 6 bases, in that order; junction bases with no gene match: 14. In the original workflow: Amplifying reference gene primers gave estimates of nucleated cell counts. Only in-frame clones appear in the TCRdb table, and some are missing; sequencing was by immunoSEQ multiplex PCR. For V, J and clone size, that table is used; D and trimming come from the DNA. Of about 150,000 clones listed, roughly 80% are singletons. This chain joins TRBV7-2 and TRBJ2-5, with 8 bases that match TRBD1. Input material: peripheral blood. This clonotype was obtained from a man between 65 and 85 years old with acute or convalescent COVID-19. This chain's CDR3 is CASSLSGTGGLQTQYF. CDR3 DNA sequence: TGTGCCAGCAGCCTCTCCGGGACAGGAGGATTGCAGACCCAGTACTTC.